The next 19 T cell receptor beta chains were all read from a single sample in a study of CD8 T cells in Susac syndrome. An input of roughly 0.5 to 1 ug of RNA was subjected to reverse transcription using random hexamers. MiXCR was run by TCRdb on the immunoSEQ multiplex PCR reads, yielding one entry per CDR3 protein. Among nearly 200,000 distinct CDR3 sequences listed, 90% to 95% were seen once. Sample: CD4+ T cells from PBMCs. These TCRs come from a human donor with multiple sclerosis.

The V gene is TRBV7-2, the J gene TRBJ2-1, with D unresolved. V was cut by 5 bases and J by 0 bases, with 14 bases left in between. This CDR3 region has 16 residues. Germline CDR1 is SGHTA and CDR2 is FQGNSA. CDR3 amino acids: CASSRRASVSYNEQFF. In DNA form, the CDR3 reads TGTGCCAGCAGCAGAAGGGCCTCGGTCTCCTACAATGAGCAGTTCTTC.

The chain employs TRBV24-1 and TRBJ1-1; D is perhaps TRBD1 (6 bases). The V end lost 2 bases, the J end lost 4 bases, and 13 bases lay between the germline ends. Germline V gene data show CDR1 as KGHDR and CDR2 as SFDVKD. The CDR3 totals 15 residues. In DNA form, the CDR3 reads TGTGCCACCAGTGATTCTGGGGGCGCTCGCACTGAAGCTTTCTTT. This translates into CATSDSGGARTEAFF.

This chain connects TRBV5-1 to TRBJ1-1, with 10 bases matching TRBD1. The germline CDR1 and CDR2 sequences are SGHRS and YFSETQ. V dropped 2 bases and J dropped 7; count of bases not matched to a gene: 8. This CDR3 region has 15 residues. The DNA for the CDR3 is TGCGCCAGCAGCTTCGGGGACAGGGGAGTTAATGAAGCTTTCTTT. Translation gives CASSFGDRGVNEAFF.

The chain combines TRBV7-2 with TRBJ2-5; D possibly corresponds to TRBD2 (5 bases). Trimming stripped 3 bases from V and 5 bases from J, with 13 bases between. Germline V gene sequence: CDR1 SGHTA, CDR2 FQGNSA. The CDR3 consists of 14 residues. The CDR3 reads CASSLSGRGETQYF. The CDR3 region has the DNA TGTGCCAGCAGCTTGTCCGGGCGAGGGGAGACCCAGTACTTC.

J is TRBJ1-2 and V is TRBV27; D gene ambiguous. V was clipped by 3 bases and J by 3 bases, with 11 bases between them. CDR1 and CDR2 (germline): MNHEY, SMNVEV (reference sequence). The CDR3 spans 14 residues. This chain's CDR3 is CASSFVGFDYGYTF. The DNA of the CDR3 is TGTGCCAGCAGTTTTGTGGGATTCGACTATGGCTACACCTTC.

The rearrangement joins TRBV9 to TRBJ1-2, with D perhaps matching TRBD1 (5 bases). Germline lookup yields CDR1 SGDLS and CDR2 YYNGEE. V lost 2 bases and J lost 2, with 10 bases in between. This CDR3 is 14 amino acids long. The chain's CDR3 is CASSVGGGNYGYTF. The CDR3 nucleotides read TGTGCCAGCAGCGTCGGTGGGGGAAACTATGGCTACACCTTC.

This chain uses TRBV18 with TRBJ2-3; D is undetermined. The CDR3 is made up of 16 amino acids. The V gene lost 0 bases and the J gene lost 1 base, with 11 bases spanning the gap. Germline V CDR1 and CDR2: KGHSH, LQKENI. The DNA for the CDR3 is TGTGCCAGCTCACCACCGGTAGGCCTCCGCACAGATACGCAGTATTTT. It translates to CASSPPVGLRTDTQYF.

CDR3 sequence: CASSQGSPRGRYEQYF. CDR3 DNA: TGCGCCAGCAGCCAAGGTAGCCCCCGGGGGAGGTACGAGCAGTACTTC. The V gene is TRBV4-1, the J gene TRBJ2-7; D is possibly TRBD2 (6 bases). CDR1 is MGHRA and CDR2 is YSYEKL in the germline V gene. The CDR3 is 16 amino acids. Trimming removed 1 base from V and 4 bases from J, with 17 bases in between.

The rearrangement links TRBV24-1 to TRBJ2-6; no definite D call. Trimming took off 10 bases at V and 0 bases at J, with 9 bases between the two ends. CDR3 length equals 14 residues. Germline CDR1 is KGHDR and CDR2 is SFDVKD. As DNA, the CDR3 is TGTGCCACGGGATCCACCTCTGGGGCCAACGTCCTGACTTTC. Encoded protein: CATGSTSGANVLTF.

This clonotype is a singleton in its sample. The CDR3 DNA reads TGTGCCAGCAGCCAAATGAAAGGGACTTGGTCCTACGAGCAGTACTTC. Translated, it gives CASSQMKGTWSYEQYF. V and J are TRBV3-1 and TRBJ2-7; possibly TRBD2 for D (6 bases). The CDR3 length is 16 residues. The germline V gene encodes CDR1 LGHDT and CDR2 YNNKEL (reference sequence). V dropped 2 bases and J dropped 1 base, with 15 bases sitting between them.

The chain combines TRBV4-2 with TRBJ2-5; TRBD2 aligns across 8 bases. The junction had 5 bases not matched to a gene; V was cut back by 1 base and J by 1 base. Germline assignment: CDR1 LGHNA and CDR2 YNFKEQ. CDR3 length: 16 residues. The chain's CDR3 is CASSQVYREGQETQYF. CDR3 nucleotides: TGTGCCAGCAGCCAAGTGTACCGGGAGGGCCAAGAGACCCAGTACTTC.

The V gene is TRBV27, the J gene TRBJ1-4; unclear D gene. Trimming removed 5 bases from V and 4 bases from J, with 11 bases in between. The CDR3 spans 14 residues. CDR1 and CDR2 (germline): MNHEY, SMNVEV (reference sequence). The CDR3 spells CASSLPGLNEKLFF. The CDR3, as DNA: TGTGCCAGCAGTCTTCCCGGCCTTAATGAAAAACTGTTTTTT.

The chain combines TRBV6-4 with TRBJ1-1; D call uncertain. This CDR3 has 14 amino acids. Germline lookup yields CDR1 MRHNA and CDR2 SNTAGT. V was cut by 0 bases and J by 5 bases, with 10 bases left in between. The CDR3 protein is CASSDSSIGTEAFF. The DNA of the CDR3 is TGTGCCAGCAGTGACTCGAGTATTGGGACTGAAGCTTTCTTT.

The chain carries TRBV3-1 and TRBJ1-2, with TRBD1 as a possible D gene (6 bases). Looked up from germline, CDR1 is LGHDT and CDR2 is YNNKEL (reference sequence). V gave up 5 bases and J gave up 6 bases, with 13 bases separating them. CDR3 length equals 13 residues. Here the CDR3 reads CASSGRQANGYTF. DNA for the CDR3: TGTGCCAGCAGCGGGAGACAGGCGAATGGCTACACCTTC.

The genes are TRBV20-1 and TRBJ2-6, with D hard to call. The CDR3 covers 13 residues. Trimming shortened V by 4 bases and J by 4 bases, and 8 bases separated the two germline ends. Germline V gene data show CDR1 as DFQATT and CDR2 as SNEGSKA (reference sequence). In DNA, the CDR3 is TGCAGTGCTATATCGCCAGGGGCCAACGTCCTGACTTTC. It yields the protein CSAISPGANVLTF.

This clonotype was picked up one time. This chain uses TRBV30 with TRBJ1-5; D is ambiguous. This CDR3 has 13 amino acids. Germline loops: CDR1 GTSNPN, CDR2 SVGIG (reference sequence). The CDR3 loop reads CALTGGPNQPQHF. In nucleotides, the CDR3 is TGTGCACTGACTGGCGGCCCCAATCAGCCCCAGCATTTT.

The CDR3 protein is CASSLPRWGTEAFF. The CDR3 DNA is TGTGCCAGCAGTTTACCCCGCTGGGGCACTGAAGCTTTCTTT. V usage is TRBV12-3 or TRBV12-4 and J usage is TRBJ1-1; no clear D gene. The CDR3 has 14 amino acids. Trimming cost V 2 bases and J 4 bases, with 11 bases left between them.

This rearrangement joins TRBV29-1 to TRBJ2-1, with D maybe TRBD1 (6 bases). CDR3 length: 13 residues. Germline values: CDR1 SQVTM, CDR2 ANQGSEA. V was shortened by 1 base and J by 8 bases, with 12 bases between the two germline ends. The CDR3 nucleotides are TGCAGCGTTGAAGGGTACAGGGCGTATGAGCAGTTCTTC. Translated: CSVEGYRAYEQFF.

The rearrangement uses TRBV5-1 and TRBJ2-7; D is possibly TRBD1 (7 bases). The V and J ends lost 2 bases and 1 base respectively, with 13 bases between them. The CDR3 totals 15 residues. CDR1 and CDR2 (germline): SGHRS, YFSETQ. The CDR3 region is CASSFAGQRSYEQYF. CDR3 in DNA: TGCGCCAGCAGCTTCGCGGGACAGAGATCCTACGAGCAGTACTTC.